What follows are 6 T cell receptor beta chains derived from one specimen sequenced in a study of cytomegalovirus exposure and HLA in healthy donors. PCR involved 60 Vbeta and 13 Jbeta primers. The data were produced by immunoSEQ multiplex PCR, yet TCRdb's version contains in-frame clones alone and is incomplete. The sample contains some 200,000 clones, about 81% of which appear only once. The sequenced sample was PBMCs. These receptors originate from a woman in her 50s in good health and CMV-seropositive.

This chain uses TRBV11-2 with TRBJ1-1, with D possibly TRBD1 on 6 matching bases. This CDR3 is 14 amino acids long. CDR1 is SGHAT and CDR2 is FQNNGV in the germline V gene. Trimming removed 2 bases from V and 2 bases from J, with 9 bases in between. This CDR3 reads CASSLWTVNTEAFF. CDR3 sequence (DNA): TGTGCCAGCAGCTTATGGACAGTAAACACTGAAGCTTTCTTT.

The chain is built from TRBV6-1 and TRBJ2-7; 9 bases fit TRBD1. V lost 3 bases and J lost 4; bases outside the gene matches: 7. The CDR3 is 15 amino acids. Germline loops: CDR1 MNHNS, CDR2 SASEGT. In DNA, the CDR3 is TGTGCCAGCAGTGACCCGGGACAGGGTACTTACGAGCAGTACTTC. This codes for CASSDPGQGTYEQYF.

The chain uses TRBV7-9 and TRBJ2-5; 12 bases map to TRBD2. Germline V gene lookup returns CDR1 SEHNR and CDR2 FQNEAQ (reference sequence). CDR3 length: 15 residues. V was clipped by 6 bases and J by 5 bases; unmatched bases: 7. CDR3 sequence: CASRSSGGAGETQYF. DNA for the CDR3: TGTGCCAGCAGATCTAGCGGGGGGGCCGGTGAGACCCAGTACTTC.

This chain links TRBV2 with TRBJ2-1; TRBD2 aligns across 7 bases. Germline loops: CDR1 SNHLY, CDR2 FYNNEI. There are 13 residues in the CDR3. The ends lost 8 bases at V and 6 bases at J; junction bases unmatched: 7. The CDR3 protein is CASWTSSGNEQFF. The CDR3 nucleotides are TGTGCCAGCTGGACTAGTTCGGGCAATGAGCAGTTCTTC.

The genes are TRBV27 and TRBJ2-1; 7 nucleotides agree with TRBD1. In germline, CDR1 is MNHEY, CDR2 SMNVEV (reference sequence). Germline trimming cut 3 bases from V and 0 bases from J; bases unmatched to any gene: 5. This CDR3 has 16 residues. The CDR3 loop reads CASSFTGQLSYNEQFF. CDR3 nucleotide sequence: TGTGCCAGCAGTTTCACGGGACAGCTCTCCTACAATGAGCAGTTCTTC.

V gene TRBV25-1 combines with J gene TRBJ2-1, with D tentatively TRBD1 (5 bases). Germline CDR1 MGHDK, CDR2 SYGVNS. This CDR3 has 14 amino acids. With 4 bases removed from V and 5 bases from J, the gap between germline ends came to 12 bases. CDR3 DNA sequence: TGTGCCAGCAGTGTTTTAACGACAGACAATGAGCAGTTCTTC. This encodes CASSVLTTDNEQFF. Variable domain in full (rest from reference TRBV25-1 and TRBJ2-1): EADIYQTPRYLVIGTGKKITLECSQTMGHDKMYWYQQDPGMELHLIHYSYGVNSTEKGDLSSESTVSRIRTEHFPLTLESARPSHTSQYLCASSVLTTDNEQFFGPGTRLTVL.